This T cell receptor beta chain was observed in a study of T cells in Graves' hyperthyroidism and ophthalmopathy. Comment on this clonotype: Its specificity is not known. This may come from a read error, since a much larger clone is one base off.

This CDR3 has 17 residues. The V gene's germline CDR1 is SGHVS and CDR2 FQNEAQ. Diagnosis of hyperthyroidism was new in patients aged 18 to 65, and its duration was under 2 months. Study-level results: The model forecast ophthalmopathy, anticipating it by a median 6.5 months before onset. Among thyroid clonotypes expanded above 0.001, most also appeared in blood.

Amplified regions were TCR beta CDR3 sequences from RNA transcripts. Researchers ran a first-round RT-PCR on the TCR CDR3 using the HTBI primer set. MiXCR, run by TCRdb on the multiplex PCR reads, gives a single entry per CDR3 protein. The repertoire has fewer than 400,000 distinct CDR3 sequences, around a quarter of them found once; the top ten carry around 70%. The J gene is TRBJ2-3, the V gene TRBV7-8, with TRBD2 matching over 9 bases. Sequenced input: blood. The sequence was obtained from a man aged 45-65 years with Graves' hyperthyroidism. This CDR3 reads CTSSGGLERDALNTQYF. The CDR3, as DNA: TGTACCAGCAGCGGGGGGCTCGAGCGGGACGCACTAAATACGCAGTATTTT. Full variable domain (outside the CDR3, taken from reference TRBV7-8 and TRBJ2-3): GAGVSQSPRYKVAKRGQDVALRCDPISGHVSLFWYQQALGQGPEFLTYFQNEAQLDKSGLPSDRFFAERPEGSVSTLKIQRTQQEDSAVYLCTSSGGLERDALNTQYFGPGTRLTVL.